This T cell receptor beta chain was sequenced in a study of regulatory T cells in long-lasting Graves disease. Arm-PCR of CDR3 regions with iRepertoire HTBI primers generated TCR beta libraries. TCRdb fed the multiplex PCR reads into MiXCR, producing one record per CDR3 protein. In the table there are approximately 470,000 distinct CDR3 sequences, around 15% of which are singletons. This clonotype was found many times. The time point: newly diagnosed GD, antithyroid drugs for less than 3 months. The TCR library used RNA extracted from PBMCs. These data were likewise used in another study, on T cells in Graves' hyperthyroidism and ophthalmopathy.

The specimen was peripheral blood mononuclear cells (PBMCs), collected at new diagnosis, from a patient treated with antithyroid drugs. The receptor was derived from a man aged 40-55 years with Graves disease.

DNA of the CDR3: TGTGCCAGCAGCCTGGGGGGTCTGTCAGATACGCAGTATTTT. Protein product: CASSLGGLSDTQYF. The chain recombines TRBV7-2 with TRBJ2-3, with D possibly TRBD2 on 6 matching bases. Deletions cut 5 bases from V and 4 bases from J, with 13 bases between. Looked up from germline, CDR1 is SGHTA and CDR2 is FQGNSA. This CDR3 is 14 amino acids long.